The T cell receptor (beta chain) under discussion was sequenced for a study (dated by TCRdb to 2021 to 2024). The paper's findings and limits, for the study overall: Further investigation, including longitudinal sampling and assessment of a control group, is stated by the authors to be required.

PBMCs were isolated from peripheral blood, and genomic DNA from unsorted PBMCs was used for TCR beta sequencing. Comments on this clone: This clone's antigen is unknown. Per-nucleotide qualities are absent, and no much larger clonotype sits a single base away.

Survey-level sequencing on the immunoSEQ platform was used to profile TCR beta chain repertoires. In the source study's methods: Repertoire diversity was quantified as the inverse Simpson index, and CDR3 amino acid length spectratypes and V-J pairing frequencies were compared. To annotate clonotypes specific to SARS-CoV-2, CMV, influenza A and EBV, TCR beta CDR3 sequences were compared against VDJdb. The table was pulled from immuneACCESS by TCRdb, which kept in-frame rearrangements only. Such tables lose some clones; where checked, under half of the loss comes from unresolved V genes, and the rest has no known cause. V, J and clone size were drawn from that table, and D and trimming were deduced from the DNA. The sample has 40,000 to 55,000 clones on record, approximately 93% of them singletons. The ten biggest clones cover around 10% of the sample. The CDR3 sequence holds 15 residues, the cysteine and phenylalanine included. Only CDR3 DNA remains: 45 bases, in frame from the first base. V lost 1 base and J lost 6 bases, and the count of bases not matched to a germline gene is 5. Per the germline V gene (reference sequence), GTSNPN is the CDR1 and SVGIG is the CDR2.

The sequence derives from a man aged 35-49 years with rheumatoid arthritis. The source material was PBMCs. The V gene is TRBV30 and the J gene is TRBJ2-7, and 14 bases in between align with TRBD2. The DNA sequence reads TGTGCCTGGAGTGACGGACTAGCGGGAGGAATCGAGCAGTACTTC. Its protein product is CAWSDGLAGGIEQYF.